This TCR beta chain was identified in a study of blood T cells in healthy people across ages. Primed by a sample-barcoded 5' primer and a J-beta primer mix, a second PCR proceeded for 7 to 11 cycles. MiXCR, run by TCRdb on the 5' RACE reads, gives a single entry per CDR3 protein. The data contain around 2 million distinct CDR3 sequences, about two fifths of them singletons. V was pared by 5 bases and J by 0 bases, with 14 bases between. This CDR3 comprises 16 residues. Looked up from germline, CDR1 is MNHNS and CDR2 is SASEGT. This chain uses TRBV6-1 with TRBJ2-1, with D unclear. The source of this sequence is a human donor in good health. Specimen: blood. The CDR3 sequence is CASSKIPGSSYNEQFF. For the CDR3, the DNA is TGTGCCAGCAGTAAAATCCCGGGTTCCTCCTACAATGAGCAGTTCTTC.